This T cell receptor (beta chain) was retrieved from a study of STAT5B mutations in CD4+ large granular lymphocyte leukemia. Repertoires were generated with immunoSEQ multiplex PCR, while TCRdb's copy carries only in-frame clones and drops some. The table includes about 23,000 clones, approximately 81% detected once. Germline V gene lookup returns CDR1 SSHAT and CDR2 FNYEAQ (reference sequence). V was trimmed by 4 bases and J by 0 bases, leaving 6 bases between them. The CDR3 length is 14 residues. As to this clone: Its specificity is not known.

Study-wide results and caveats: Compared with healthy controls (2/35), patient top clones favored TRBV06 (8/27). No patients shared main leukemic clonotypes, though less than 30% appeared at low frequency elsewhere. Higher CD4+ than CD8+ T-LGLL clonality might reflect small sample size.

Healthy controls were blood donor buffy coats. The sequencing sample was made of CD4+ T cells from blood buffy coats. The chain is built from TRBV7-7 and TRBJ2-2; D gene unclear. The receptor comes from a human donor in good health. The CDR3 DNA reads as TGTGCCAGCAGCTCTGTCGCGAACACCGGGGAGCTGTTTTTT. Protein product: CASSSVANTGELFF.